The 27 T cell receptor beta chains presented below share a single source sample, sequenced in a study of blood T cell repertoires in COVID-19. Some clones are missing from TCRdb's copy, which holds only in-frame ones; the method was immunoSEQ multiplex PCR. The profile shows 250,000 to 350,000 clones, around 91% of them singletons. The sample taken for sequencing was peripheral blood. These receptors all stem from a woman between 55 and 75 years old with acute or convalescent COVID-19.

V gene TRBV2 combines with J gene TRBJ2-5; D call uncertain. The CDR3 extends over 15 amino acids. Trimming removed 2 bases from V and 2 bases from J, with 12 bases in between. Germline loops: CDR1 SNHLY, CDR2 FYNNEI. This CDR3 reads CASSESAPQQETQYF. CDR3 coding DNA: TGTGCCAGCAGTGAAAGTGCACCTCAGCAAGAGACCCAGTACTTC. The complete variable domain, with remaining parts taken from reference TRBV2 and TRBJ2-5, reads EPEVTQTPSHQVTQMGQEVILRCVPISNHLYFYWYRQILGQKVEFLVSFYNNEISEKSEIFDDQFSVERPDGSNFTLKIRSTKLEDSAMYFCASSESAPQQETQYFGPGTRLLVL.

The V and J genes are TRBV2 and TRBJ2-5; TRBD2 matches at 11 bases. The junction had 7 bases not matched to a gene; V was cut back by 7 bases and J by 3 bases. The germline CDR1 and CDR2 sequences are SNHLY and FYNNEI. The CDR3 is 15 residues long. The DNA of the CDR3 is TGTGCCAGCAAGACTGGGACTAGCGGAAAAGAGACCCAGTACTTC. This codes for CASKTGTSGKETQYF.

The chain uses TRBV19 and TRBJ1-1; D unresolved. Per the germline V gene, CDR1 is LNHDA and CDR2 is SQIVND (reference sequence). The CDR3 length is 12 residues. V shed 8 bases and J shed 2 bases, with 9 bases lying between them. The CDR3 nucleotides are TGTGCCAGTGGGCCCAGAAACACTGAAGCTTTCTTT. It is translated as CASGPRNTEAFF.

This chain links TRBV7-2 with TRBJ2-7; 9 positions match TRBD2. Germline values: CDR1 SGHTA, CDR2 FQGNSA. This CDR3 has 16 amino acids. With 3 bases clipped from V and 0 bases from J, the junction kept 6 bases outside the gene matches. This CDR3 is CASSFSGAGGSYEQYF. The DNA for the CDR3 is TGTGCCAGCAGCTTCTCTGGAGCGGGGGGCTCCTACGAGCAGTACTTC.

The chain carries TRBV7-3 and TRBJ1-3, with 9 bases matching TRBD1. Germline CDR1 reads SGHTA; CDR2 reads FQGTGA. This CDR3 has 15 amino acids. Unmatched junction bases numbered 2, after V lost 5 bases and J lost 0 bases. CDR3 in amino acids: CASSLGQGSGNTIYF. The CDR3 DNA follows: TGTGCCAGCAGCCTGGGACAGGGCTCTGGAAACACCATATATTTT.

The chain carries TRBV6-5 and TRBJ1-2; 7 bases map to TRBD1. CDR1 and CDR2 from the germline V gene are MNHEY and SVGAGI. The CDR3 has 13 amino acids. V lost 6 bases, J lost 8 bases, and 9 bases stayed unmatched. CDR3 coding DNA: TGTGCCAGCAGATCGCAACAGGGGAGCGGCTACACCTTC. This encodes CASRSQQGSGYTF.

This chain connects TRBV18 to TRBJ2-2; no reliable D call. The CDR3 is 12 amino acids. Per the germline V gene, CDR1 is KGHSH and CDR2 is LQKENI. Between the trimmed V and J ends, which lost 6 bases and 5 bases, there was a span of 7 bases. As DNA, the CDR3 is TGTGCCAGCTCCCTCGGGACCGGGGAGCTGTTTTTT. This gives the protein CASSLGTGELFF.

This clone was found a few times. The chain uses TRBV6-2 or TRBV6-3 and TRBJ2-1; 8 bases line up with TRBD2. Germline loops: CDR1 MNHEY, CDR2 SVGEGT. This CDR3 spans 15 amino acids. Trimming took 5 bases from V and 7 from J; bases not matched to a gene: 10. For the CDR3, the DNA is TGTGCCAGCAGTGCCCTCGGGGGGGGGCAGAATGAGCAGTTCTTC. Amino acid sequence: CASSALGGGQNEQFF.

This clone was counted once. Here the CDR3 DNA reads TGTGCCAGCAGTTTCTGGACAGGGGGCGTCGGGGGCTACACCTTC. It encodes CASSFWTGGVGGYTF. V and J are TRBV27 and TRBJ1-2, with 11 positions matching TRBD1. This CDR3 region has 15 residues. CDR1 is MNHEY and CDR2 is SMNVEV in the germline V gene (reference sequence). J gave up 8 bases and V 3 bases, and 8 bases lay outside the gene matches.

In this sample, this clone turned up once. V gene TRBV9 combines with J gene TRBJ1-4, with D unresolved. The CDR3 covers 20 residues. CDR1 is SGDLS and CDR2 is YYNGEE in the germline V gene. Trimming shortened V by 0 bases and J by 0 bases, and 21 bases separated the two germline ends. DNA of the CDR3: TGTGCCAGCAGCGTAGAGGCCCTGCAGGCACATACGGCAACTAATGAAAAACTGTTTTTT. Amino acids: CASSVEALQAHTATNEKLFF.

The V and J genes are TRBV5-1 and TRBJ2-3, with unresolved D. CDR3 size: 13 residues. Germline-derived CDR1 and CDR2 are SGHRS and YFSETQ. V lost 5 bases, J lost 1 base, and 8 bases lay in between. As DNA, the CDR3 is TGCGCCAGCAGTGATCGGGGCACAGATACGCAGTATTTT. Its translation: CASSDRGTDTQYF. Full variable domain (outside the CDR3, taken from reference TRBV5-1 and TRBJ2-3): KAGVTQTPRYLIKTRGQQVTLSCSPISGHRSVSWYQQTPGQGLQFLFEYFSETQRNKGNFPGRFSGRQFSNSRSEMNVSTLELGDSALYLCASSDRGTDTQYFGPGTRLTVL.

The gene calls are TRBV28 and TRBJ1-4; 9 bases are a match to TRBD1. Germline values: CDR1 MDHEN, CDR2 SYDVKM. The V and J ends lost 8 bases and 5 bases, in that order; junction bases with no gene match: 6. This CDR3 is built from 14 residues. The CDR3 here is CASLRDRANEKLFF. In DNA, the CDR3 is TGTGCCAGCCTCCGGGACAGGGCCAATGAAAAACTGTTTTTT.

The chain joins TRBV5-1 to TRBJ2-5; 16 bases fit TRBD2. J gave up 6 bases and V 0 bases, and 8 bases lay outside the gene matches. CDR3 length equals 18 residues. Germline CDR1 and CDR2: SGHRS and YFSETQ. The CDR3 coding sequence is TGCGCCAGCAGCTTGGCCGGGACTAGCGGGGGGGGCCTCCAGACCCAGTACTTC. Its translation: CASSLAGTSGGGLQTQYF.

The chain combines TRBV7-8 with TRBJ1-3; D is uncertain. V was pared by 6 bases and J by 0 bases, with 12 bases between. There are 15 residues in the CDR3. Germline values: CDR1 SGHVS, CDR2 FQNEAQ. The CDR3 DNA is TGTGCCAGCAGGCAAGGACTGATCTCTGGAAACACCATATATTTT. Amino acids: CASRQGLISGNTIYF.

The CDR3: CASSFSVNYGYTF. CDR3 coding DNA: TGTGCCAGCAGTTTTTCGGTTAACTATGGCTACACCTTC. The chain couples TRBV27 to TRBJ1-2, with D uncertain. CDR1 is MNHEY and CDR2 is SMNVEV in the germline V gene (reference sequence). The CDR3 totals 13 residues. The V and J ends lost 3 bases and 1 base respectively, with 6 bases between them.

J is TRBJ1-1 and V is TRBV30; D ambiguous. Deletions cut 2 bases from V and 5 bases from J, with 15 bases between. This CDR3 comprises 14 residues. The germline V gene has CDR1 GTSNPN and CDR2 SVGIG (reference sequence). The CDR3 DNA is TGTGCCTGGAGTAGGGTAGCGAGGAGGACTGAAGCTTTCTTT. It specifies CAWSRVARRTEAFF.

The gene calls are TRBV19 and TRBJ1-1; tentative D call: TRBD1 (6 bases). V lost 7 bases and J lost 3, with 15 bases in between. The germline V gene encodes CDR1 LNHDA and CDR2 SQIVND (reference sequence). CDR3 length: 14 amino acids. CDR3 protein: CASTPQGVDTEAFF. CDR3 nucleotides: TGTGCCAGTACCCCACAGGGAGTTGACACTGAAGCTTTCTTT. Full variable domain (remainder filled in from reference TRBV19 and TRBJ1-1): DGGITQSPKYLFRKEGQNVTLSCEQNLNHDAMYWYRQDPGQGLRLIYYSQIVNDFQKGDIAEGYSVSREKKESFPLTVTSAQKNPTAFYLCASTPQGVDTEAFFGQGTRLTVV.

Only one count was recorded for this clone. The chain links TRBV5-1 to TRBJ2-2, with D possibly TRBD1 on 6 matching bases. This CDR3 is built from 16 residues. V lost 4 bases and J lost 4, with 17 bases in between. Looked up from germline, CDR1 is SGHRS and CDR2 is YFSETQ. This chain's CDR3 is CASSMDSGVGTGELFF. CDR3 coding DNA: TGCGCCAGCAGCATGGATTCAGGGGTTGGCACCGGGGAGCTGTTTTTT.

The chain employs TRBV4-1 and TRBJ2-7; perhaps TRBD2 as D (5 bases). Germline CDR1 reads MGHRA; CDR2 reads YSYEKL. Trimming removed 0 bases from V and 0 bases from J, with 9 bases in between. The CDR3 length is 15 residues. In DNA form, the CDR3 reads TGCGCCAGCAGCCAAGATGGGGAGCGCTCCTACGAGCAGTACTTC. Amino acid sequence: CASSQDGERSYEQYF.

J is TRBJ1-5 and V is TRBV4-1; D is unclear. Germline loops: CDR1 MGHRA, CDR2 YSYEKL. This CDR3 has 15 amino acids. V lost 0 bases and J 3 bases, leaving 9 bases between the germline ends. The CDR3 spells CASSQDVFLNQPQHF. CDR3 sequence (DNA): TGCGCCAGCAGCCAAGATGTATTCCTCAATCAGCCCCAGCATTTT.

The J gene is TRBJ1-5, the V gene TRBV10-3; unclear D gene. Trimming removed 6 bases from V and 3 bases from J, with 15 bases in between. The CDR3 has 15 amino acids. The germline V gene has CDR1 ENHRY and CDR2 SYGVKD. Here the CDR3 DNA reads TGTGCCATCAGGGACCTCCGGGATTACAATCAGCCCCAGCATTTT. Translated, it gives CAIRDLRDYNQPQHF.

The V and J genes are TRBV9 and TRBJ2-7; TRBD1 aligns across 11 bases. The germline CDR1 and CDR2 sequences are SGDLS and YYNGEE. CDR3 length equals 15 residues. V shed 0 bases and J 9 bases; nucleotides not matched to a gene: 8. The CDR3 sequence is CASSVEGQGASRQYF. CDR3 nucleotide sequence: TGTGCCAGCAGCGTAGAAGGACAGGGGGCCAGTCGGCAGTACTTC. Full variable domain (remainder filled in from reference TRBV9 and TRBJ2-7): DSGVTQTPKHLITATGQRVTLRCSPRSGDLSVYWYQQSLDQGLQFLIQYYNGEERAKGNILERFSAQQFPDLHSELNLSSLELGDSALYFCASSVEGQGASRQYFGPGTRLTVT.

V and J are TRBV7-6 and TRBJ2-3, with TRBD2 matching over 9 bases. Germline CDR1 SGHVS, CDR2 FNYEAQ. The ends lost 1 base at V and 2 bases at J; junction bases unmatched: 4. The CDR3 is made up of 16 amino acids. The CDR3 sequence is CASSLGSGGATDTQYF. The CDR3 bases are TGTGCCAGCAGCTTAGGTAGCGGGGGAGCCACAGATACGCAGTATTTT.

This chain uses TRBV5-1 with TRBJ1-4; TRBD1 matches at 8 bases. V was clipped by 1 base and J by 0 bases; unmatched bases: 11. This CDR3 has 19 amino acids. Germline CDR1 SGHRS, CDR2 YFSETQ. The DNA of the CDR3 is TGCGCCAGCAGCTTGAATCCAGGGACAGGAGTCGCAACTAATGAAAAACTGTTTTTT. Residues: CASSLNPGTGVATNEKLFF.

With regard to this clone: The sample carries other DNA sequences with the same CDR3. The J gene is TRBJ1-1, the V gene TRBV18, with 8 positions matching TRBD1. V shed 3 bases, J shed 4 bases, and the junction held 1 base outside the gene matches. The germline CDR1 and CDR2 sequences are KGHSH and LQKENI. This CDR3 has 13 residues. CDR3 loop: CASSPQGATEAFF. Here the CDR3 DNA reads TGTGCCAGCTCACCGCAGGGGGCCACTGAAGCTTTCTTT.

This sequence joins TRBV4-3 and TRBJ2-7, with 10 nucleotides matching TRBD2. This CDR3 has 15 amino acids. Germline CDR1 and CDR2: LGHNA and YSLEER. V lost 4 bases, J lost 0 bases, and 3 bases stayed unmatched. CDR3: CASSPGLAYSYEQYF. The CDR3 DNA sequence: TGCGCCAGCAGCCCGGGACTAGCGTACTCCTACGAGCAGTACTTC.

The V and J genes are TRBV9 and TRBJ1-2, with a tentative D call TRBD1 (5 bases). Germline V CDR1 and CDR2: SGDLS, YYNGEE. Trimming took off 1 base at V and 5 bases at J, with 18 bases between the two ends. The CDR3 contains 16 residues. The CDR3 region has the DNA TGTGCCAGCAGCGTACTTTTTCCGGATGGGGCGTATGGCTACACCTTC. Translation gives CASSVLFPDGAYGYTF.